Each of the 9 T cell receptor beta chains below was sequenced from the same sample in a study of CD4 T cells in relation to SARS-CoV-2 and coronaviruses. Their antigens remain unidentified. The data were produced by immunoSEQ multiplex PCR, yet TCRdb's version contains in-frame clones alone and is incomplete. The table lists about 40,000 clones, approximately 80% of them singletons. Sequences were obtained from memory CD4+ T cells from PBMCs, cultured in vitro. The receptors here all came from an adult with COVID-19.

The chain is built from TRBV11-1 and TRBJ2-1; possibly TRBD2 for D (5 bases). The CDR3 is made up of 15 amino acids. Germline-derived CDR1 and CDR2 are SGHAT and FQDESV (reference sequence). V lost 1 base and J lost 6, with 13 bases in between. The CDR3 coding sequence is TGTGCCAGCAGCTTAGACGGTCCCGGGGTCAATGAGCAGTTCTTC. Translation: CASSLDGPGVNEQFF.

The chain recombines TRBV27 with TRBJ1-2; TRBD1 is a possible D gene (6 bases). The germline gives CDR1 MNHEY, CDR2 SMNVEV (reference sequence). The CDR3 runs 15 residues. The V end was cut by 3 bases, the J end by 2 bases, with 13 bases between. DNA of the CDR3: TGTGCCAGCAGTTTCGCCGGGACAAGGAACTATGGCTACACCTTC. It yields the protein CASSFAGTRNYGYTF.

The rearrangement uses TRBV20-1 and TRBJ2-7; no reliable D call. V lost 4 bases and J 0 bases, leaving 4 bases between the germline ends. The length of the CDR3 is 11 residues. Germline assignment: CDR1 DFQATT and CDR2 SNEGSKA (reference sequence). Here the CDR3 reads CSAKDSYEQYF. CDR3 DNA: TGCAGTGCTAAGGACTCCTACGAGCAGTACTTC.

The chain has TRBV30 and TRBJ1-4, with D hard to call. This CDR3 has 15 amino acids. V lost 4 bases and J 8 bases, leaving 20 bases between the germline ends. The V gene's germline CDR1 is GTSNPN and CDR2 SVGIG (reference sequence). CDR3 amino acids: CAWTPKRGFSEKLFF. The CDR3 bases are TGTGCCTGGACCCCAAAGAGAGGGTTCTCCGAAAAACTGTTTTTT. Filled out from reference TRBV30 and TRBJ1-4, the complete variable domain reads SQTIHQWPATLVQPVGSPLSLECTVEGTSNPNLYWYRQAAGRGLQLLFYSVGIGQISSEVPQNLSASRPQDRQFILSSKKLLLSDSGFYLCAWTPKRGFSEKLFFGSGTQLSVL.

The CDR3 region is CASSPQTSGEQFF. In DNA form, the CDR3 reads TGTGCCAGCTCACCACAAACTAGTGGCGAGCAGTTCTTC. V is TRBV18 and J is TRBJ2-1; TRBD2 might be the D (5 bases). Germline V gene lookup returns CDR1 KGHSH and CDR2 LQKENI. Trimming removed 1 base from V and 10 bases from J, with 11 bases in between. The CDR3 is 13 residues long.

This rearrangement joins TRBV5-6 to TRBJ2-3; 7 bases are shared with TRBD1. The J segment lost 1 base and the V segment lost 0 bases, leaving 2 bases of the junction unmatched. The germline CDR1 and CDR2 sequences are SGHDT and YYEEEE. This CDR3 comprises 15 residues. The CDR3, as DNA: TGTGCCAGCAGCTTGGTTGACAGGGGCACAGATACGCAGTATTTT. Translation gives CASSLVDRGTDTQYF.

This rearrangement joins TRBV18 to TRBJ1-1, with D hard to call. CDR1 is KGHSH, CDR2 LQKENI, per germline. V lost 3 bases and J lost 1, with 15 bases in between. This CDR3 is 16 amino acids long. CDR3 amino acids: CASSPEVLGRNTEAFF. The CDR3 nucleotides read TGTGCCAGCTCACCTGAGGTGTTGGGGAGGAACACTGAAGCTTTCTTT.

The CDR3 DNA sequence: TGTGCCAGCAGCCTGACCGGGGACTCCTCCTACGAGCAGTACTTC. This gives the protein CASSLTGDSSYEQYF. The chain recombines TRBV11-3 with TRBJ2-7; TRBD2 might be the D (6 bases). V was clipped by 5 bases and J by 0 bases, with 14 bases between them. Germline V gives CDR1 SGHNT, CDR2 YENEEA. This CDR3 is built from 15 residues.

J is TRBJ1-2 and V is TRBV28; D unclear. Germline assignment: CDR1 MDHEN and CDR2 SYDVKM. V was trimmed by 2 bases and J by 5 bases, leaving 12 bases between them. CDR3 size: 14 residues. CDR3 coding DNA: TGTGCCAGCAGTTTAAGCGGGCCTTTATATGGCTACACCTTC. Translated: CASSLSGPLYGYTF.